The rows below give T cell receptor beta chains drawn from one sample of a study of CD8 T cells in ankylosing spondylitis. A single record per CDR3 protein comes from TCRdb applying MiXCR to the 5' RACE reads. The table has about 33,000 distinct CDR3 sequences, around an eighth seen once. Source material: synovial fluid, either unsorted or a sorted T cell fraction (not recorded which). These receptors all come from a male donor with ankylosing spondylitis. Both conserved end residues are part of each CDR3. D genes are given only for firm matches. Not every row has a clone size; where given, it reads once, few, many or a size class.

J gene: TRBJ2-3
V gene: TRBV15
D gene: -
clone size: many
CDR3 DNA: TGTGCCACCAGCAGAGATGGGGACGGAGGCACAGATACGCAGTATTTT
CDR3 protein: CATSRDGDGGTDTQYF

J gene: TRBJ1-5
V gene: TRBV20-1
D gene: TRBD1
clone size: few
CDR3 DNA: TGCAGTGCTAGCCCGAACACAGGGGAAAGTCAGCCCCAGCATTTT
CDR3 protein: CSASPNTGESQPQHF

J gene: TRBJ2-7
V gene: TRBV27
D gene: -
clone size: many
CDR3 DNA: TGTGCCAGCAGTTTATACGGTGAGCCTTACCACGAGCAGTACTTC
CDR3 protein: CASSLYGEPYHEQYF

J gene: TRBJ2-3
V gene: TRBV6-4
D gene: TRBD2
clone size: many
CDR3 DNA: TGTGCCAGCAGTGACTCTAGCGGGGGGATCACAGATACGCAGTATTTT
CDR3 protein: CASSDSSGGITDTQYF

J gene: TRBJ1-1
V gene: TRBV18
D gene: -
clone size: -
CDR3 DNA: TGTGCCAGCTCACACGGGGGCGCCCCGGGTACTGAAGCTTTCTTT
CDR3 protein: CASSHGGAPGTEAFF

J gene: TRBJ1-2
V gene: TRBV6-1
D gene: TRBD1
clone size: many
CDR3 DNA: TGTGCCAGCAGCCGCCATCCTGACAGGGCTGCTGGCTACACCTTC
CDR3 protein: CASSRHPDRAAGYTF

J gene: TRBJ2-1
V gene: TRBV6-1
D gene: TRBD2
clone size: many
CDR3 DNA: TGTGCCAGCAGTGGCGGGAGCTTGAATGAGCAGTTCTTC
CDR3 protein: CASSGGSLNEQFF

J gene: TRBJ2-2
V gene: TRBV9
D gene: -
clone size: many
CDR3 DNA: TGTGCCAGCAGCGTAGCTCGAGAGGGGGGTCGAACCGGGGAGCTGTTTTTT
CDR3 protein: CASSVAREGGRTGELFF

J gene: TRBJ2-2
V gene: TRBV20-1
D gene: -
clone size: many
CDR3 DNA: TGCAGTGCTAGCAGGGGCTCGGACACCGGGGAGCTGTTTTTT
CDR3 protein: CSASRGSDTGELFF

J gene: TRBJ2-2
V gene: TRBV4-3
D gene: TRBD1
clone size: -
CDR3 DNA: TGCGCCAGCAGCCAAGAACCCGGGACAGGGGCCACCGGGGAGCTGTTTTTT
CDR3 protein: CASSQEPGTGATGELFF

J gene: TRBJ2-3
V gene: TRBV18
D gene: TRBD2
clone size: -
CDR3 DNA: TGTGCCAGCTCACCACCGCCCAGCGGGAGAAACACAGATACGCAGTATTTT
CDR3 protein: CASSPPPSGRNTDTQYF

J gene: TRBJ2-7
V gene: TRBV5-1
D gene: TRBD1
clone size: -
CDR3 DNA: TGCGCCAGCAGCCTGACAGGGCCCACCTACGAGCAGTACTTC
CDR3 protein: CASSLTGPTYEQYF

J gene: TRBJ2-7
V gene: TRBV7-8
D gene: TRBD1
clone size: -
CDR3 DNA: TGTGCCAGCACCTATCACGGGGACAGGACCCCAGGAGAGCAGTACTTC
CDR3 protein: CASTYHGDRTPGEQYF

J gene: TRBJ2-7
V gene: TRBV2
D gene: TRBD1
clone size: -
CDR3 DNA: TGTGCCAGCAGTGTCGGACAGGCCTACGAGCAGTACTTC
CDR3 protein: CASSVGQAYEQYF

J gene: TRBJ2-7
V gene: TRBV7-9
D gene: TRBD2
clone size: many
CDR3 DNA: TGTGCCAGCAGCTTCCCGGGACTAGCGGAGTACGAGCAGTACTTC
CDR3 protein: CASSFPGLAEYEQYF

J gene: TRBJ1-4
V gene: TRBV20-1
D gene: -
clone size: once
CDR3 DNA: TGCAGTGCTCAGGGGATTAATGAAAAACTGTTTTTT
CDR3 protein: CSAQGINEKLFF

J gene: TRBJ2-1
V gene: TRBV11-2
D gene: -
clone size: many
CDR3 DNA: TGTGCCAGCAGCCCATACGCTTGGGGTAGCGGCCACAATGAGCAGTTCTTC
CDR3 protein: CASSPYAWGSGHNEQFF

J gene: TRBJ2-2
V gene: TRBV4-3
D gene: -
clone size: -
CDR3 DNA: TGCGCCAGCAGCCAAGTTCGGAATCCGGGACGGAGCTTTGGGGAGCTGTTTTTT
CDR3 protein: CASSQVRNPGRSFGELFF

J gene: TRBJ2-3
V gene: TRBV7-9
D gene: TRBD1
clone size: -
CDR3 DNA: TGTGCCAGCAGCTTGGACAGGGTTGCGGATACGCAGTATTTT
CDR3 protein: CASSLDRVADTQYF

J gene: TRBJ2-1
V gene: TRBV6-4
D gene: TRBD1
clone size: many
CDR3 DNA: TGTGCCAGCAGTGACGGGGGACAGGGGGATTGGAATGAGCAGTTCTTC
CDR3 protein: CASSDGGQGDWNEQFF

J gene: TRBJ1-2
V gene: TRBV5-5
D gene: -
clone size: -
CDR3 DNA: TGTGCCAGCAGCCCCCGGGGCCGGTATCGGGGCTATGGCTACACCTTC
CDR3 protein: CASSPRGRYRGYGYTF